What follows is one T cell receptor (beta chain) and its context. Data came from immunoSEQ multiplex PCR; TCRdb stores just in-frame clones and leaves some out. The sample shows fewer than 30,000 clones, over 85% of them seen only once. Germline V gene lookup returns CDR1 PRHDT and CDR2 FYEKMQ (reference sequence). V was clipped by 4 bases and J by 3 bases, with 16 bases between them. The CDR3 covers 16 residues. This sample is drawn from a study of T cell changes during pregnancy in multiple sclerosis. This TCR was recovered from a female donor with multiple sclerosis, enrolled in a pregnancy study. Sample: CD4+ T cells from peripheral blood mononuclear cells, taken in the first trimester of pregnancy. V and J are TRBV13 and TRBJ2-1; a possible D gene is TRBD2 (6 bases). For the CDR3, the DNA is TGTGCCAGCAGCTCCCGACTAGGAGGGAGCTACAATGAGCAGTTCTTC. Translating gives CASSSRLGGSYNEQFF.